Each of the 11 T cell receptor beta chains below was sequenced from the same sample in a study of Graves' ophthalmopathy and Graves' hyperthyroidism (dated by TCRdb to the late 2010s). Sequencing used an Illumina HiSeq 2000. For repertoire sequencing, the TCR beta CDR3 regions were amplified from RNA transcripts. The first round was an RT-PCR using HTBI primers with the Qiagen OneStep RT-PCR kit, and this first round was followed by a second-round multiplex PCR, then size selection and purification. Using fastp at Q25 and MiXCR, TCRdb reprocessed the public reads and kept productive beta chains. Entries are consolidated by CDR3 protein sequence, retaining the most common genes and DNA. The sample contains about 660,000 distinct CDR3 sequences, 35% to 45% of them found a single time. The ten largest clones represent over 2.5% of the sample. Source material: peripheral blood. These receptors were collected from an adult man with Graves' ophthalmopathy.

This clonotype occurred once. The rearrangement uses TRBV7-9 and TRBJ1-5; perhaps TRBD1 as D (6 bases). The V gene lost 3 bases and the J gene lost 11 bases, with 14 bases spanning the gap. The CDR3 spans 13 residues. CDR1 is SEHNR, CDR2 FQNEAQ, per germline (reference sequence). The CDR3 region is CASSFEGDETQHF. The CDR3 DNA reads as TGTGCCAGCAGCTTTGAGGGGGACGAGACCCAGCATTTT.

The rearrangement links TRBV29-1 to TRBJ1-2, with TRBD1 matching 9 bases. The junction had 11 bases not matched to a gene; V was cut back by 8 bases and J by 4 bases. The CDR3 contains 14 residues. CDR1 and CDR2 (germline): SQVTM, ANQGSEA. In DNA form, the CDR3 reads TGCAGCAGTCCAGAGGCGGACAGGGGCTATGGCTACACCTTC. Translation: CSSPEADRGYGYTF.

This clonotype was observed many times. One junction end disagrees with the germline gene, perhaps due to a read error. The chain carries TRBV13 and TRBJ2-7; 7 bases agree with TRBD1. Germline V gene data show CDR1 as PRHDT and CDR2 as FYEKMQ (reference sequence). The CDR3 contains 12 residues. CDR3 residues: CASSSLRGQPNF. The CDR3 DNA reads TGTGCCAGCAGCTCCCTGAGGGGACAGCCTAACTTC.

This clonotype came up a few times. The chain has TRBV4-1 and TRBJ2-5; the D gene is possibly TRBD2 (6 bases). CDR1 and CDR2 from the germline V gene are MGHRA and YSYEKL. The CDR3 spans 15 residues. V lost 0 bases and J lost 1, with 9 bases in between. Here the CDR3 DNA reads TGCGCCAGCAGCCAAGATGGGGGGAGCCAAGAGACCCAGTACTTC. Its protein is CASSQDGGSQETQYF.

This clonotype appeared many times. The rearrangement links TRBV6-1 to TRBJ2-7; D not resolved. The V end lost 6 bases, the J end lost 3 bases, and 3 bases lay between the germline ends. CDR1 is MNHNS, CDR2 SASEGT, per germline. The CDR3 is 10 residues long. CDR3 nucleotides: TGTGCCAGCAGCCGCTACGAGCAGTACTTC. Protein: CASSRYEQYF.

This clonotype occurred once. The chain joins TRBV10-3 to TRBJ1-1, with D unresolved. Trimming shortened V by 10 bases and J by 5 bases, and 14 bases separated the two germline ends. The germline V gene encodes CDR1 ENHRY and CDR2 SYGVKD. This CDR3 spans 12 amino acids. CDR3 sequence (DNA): TGTGCCAGCAGAGAAGGGAGAACTGAAGCTTTCTTT. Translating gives CASREGRTEAFF.

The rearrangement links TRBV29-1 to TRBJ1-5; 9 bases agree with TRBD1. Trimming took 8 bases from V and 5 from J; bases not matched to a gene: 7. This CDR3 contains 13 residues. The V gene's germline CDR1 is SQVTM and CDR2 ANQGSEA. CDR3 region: CSTLGDRDQPQHF. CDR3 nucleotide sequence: TGCAGCACCCTCGGGGACAGGGATCAGCCCCAGCATTTT.

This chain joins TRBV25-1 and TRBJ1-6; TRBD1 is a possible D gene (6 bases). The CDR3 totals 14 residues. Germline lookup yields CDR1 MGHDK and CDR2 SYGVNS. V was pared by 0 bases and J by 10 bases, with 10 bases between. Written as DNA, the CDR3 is TGTGCCAGCAGTGAATACAGGGGTTCCTCACCCCTCCACTTT. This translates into CASSEYRGSSPLHF.

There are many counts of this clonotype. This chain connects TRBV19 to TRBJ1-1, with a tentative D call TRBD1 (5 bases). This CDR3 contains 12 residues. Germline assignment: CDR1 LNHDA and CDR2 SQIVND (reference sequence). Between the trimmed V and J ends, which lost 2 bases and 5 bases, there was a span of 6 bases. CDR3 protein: CASSIRGTEAFF. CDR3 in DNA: TGTGCCAGTAGTATAAGGGGTACTGAAGCTTTCTTT.

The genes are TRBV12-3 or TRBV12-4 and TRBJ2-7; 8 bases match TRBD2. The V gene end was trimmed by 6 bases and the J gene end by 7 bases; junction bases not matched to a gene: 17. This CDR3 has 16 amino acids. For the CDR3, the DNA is TGTGCCAGCAGCCGTGACCAGCGGGGTAGCGGGGCGGAGCAGTACTTC. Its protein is CASSRDQRGSGAEQYF.

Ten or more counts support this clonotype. The CDR3 DNA reads as TGCGCCAGCAGCTTTACGGAGGGGGAGACCCAGTACTTC. Encoded protein: CASSFTEGETQYF. The rearrangement joins TRBV5-1 to TRBJ2-5; perhaps TRBD2 as D (6 bases). This CDR3 is 13 amino acids long. The V gene's germline CDR1 is SGHRS and CDR2 YFSETQ. V was trimmed by 2 bases and J by 5 bases, leaving 10 bases between them.